This T cell receptor beta chain came from a study of shared clonotypes between healthy human individuals. Authors' analysis steps: ImmunoSEQ gave junction-only sequences without quality scores, so filtering differed. Profiled with immunoSEQ multiplex PCR; TCRdb holds only in-frame clones, not every one. V and J calls and clone size follow that table, whereas D and trimming were derived from the DNA. The repertoire includes over a million clones, approximately 78% of them detected once, and approximately 0.5% sits in the top ten. Turning to this clone: Its antigen remains unknown.

Study-level findings and limits: Researchers sampled only blood; tissue repertoires likely differ. Clonotype sharing among donors likely depends on sequencing depth.

This CDR3 comprises 12 residues. Germline V gene lookup returns CDR1 SGHDT and CDR2 YYEEEE. The V gene lost 2 bases and the J gene lost 6 bases, with 9 bases spanning the gap. CD4+ cells were split into CD45RA+ naive and CD45RA-negative memory subsets. V usage is TRBV5-6 and J usage is TRBJ2-7; D is ambiguous. The TCR was taken from a young man in good health. Some clones in this sample may be carry-over from other donors' samples. Sequenced sample: memory CD4+ T cells from PBMCs. Subset in this sample: CD45RA-negative fraction. The CDR3 DNA reads as TGTGCCAGCAGCTTCAGTCTGGTCGAGCAGTACTTC. It codes for CASSFSLVEQYF. Full variable domain (remainder filled in from reference TRBV5-6 and TRBJ2-7): DAGVTQSPTHLIKTRGQQVTLRCSPKSGHDTVSWYQQALGQGPQFIFQYYEEEERQRGNFPDRFSGHQFPNYSSELNVNALLLGDSALYLCASSFSLVEQYFGPGTRLTVT.